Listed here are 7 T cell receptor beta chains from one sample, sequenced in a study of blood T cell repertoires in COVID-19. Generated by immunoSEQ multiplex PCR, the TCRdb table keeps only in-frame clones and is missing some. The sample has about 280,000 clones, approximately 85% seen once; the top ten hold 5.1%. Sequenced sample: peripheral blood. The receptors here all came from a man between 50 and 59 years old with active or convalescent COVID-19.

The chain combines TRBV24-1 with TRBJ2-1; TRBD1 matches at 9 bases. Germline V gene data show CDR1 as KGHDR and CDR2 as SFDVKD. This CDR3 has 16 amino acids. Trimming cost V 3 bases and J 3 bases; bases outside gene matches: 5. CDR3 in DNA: TGTGCCACCAGTGATGGGACAGGGACACTCTACAATGAGCAGTTCTTC. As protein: CATSDGTGTLYNEQFF.

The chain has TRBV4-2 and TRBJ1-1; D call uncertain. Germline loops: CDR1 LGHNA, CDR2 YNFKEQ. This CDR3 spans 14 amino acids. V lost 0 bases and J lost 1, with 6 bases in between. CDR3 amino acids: CASSQEEGNTEAFF. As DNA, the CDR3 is TGTGCCAGCAGCCAAGAGGAGGGGAACACTGAAGCTTTCTTT.

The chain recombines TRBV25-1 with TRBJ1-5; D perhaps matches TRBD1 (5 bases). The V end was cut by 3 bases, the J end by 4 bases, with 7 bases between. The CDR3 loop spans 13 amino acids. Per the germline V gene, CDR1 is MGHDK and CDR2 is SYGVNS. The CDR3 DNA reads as TGTGCCAGCAGTGAGTCAGGGAATCAGCCCCAGCATTTT. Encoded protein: CASSESGNQPQHF.

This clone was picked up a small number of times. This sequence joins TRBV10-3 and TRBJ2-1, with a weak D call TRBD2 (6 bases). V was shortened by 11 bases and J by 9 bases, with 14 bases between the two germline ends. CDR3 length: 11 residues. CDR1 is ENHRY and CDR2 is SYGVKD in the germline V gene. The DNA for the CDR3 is TGTGCCTCCAGGGACTCGATTGAGCAGTTCTTC. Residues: CASRDSIEQFF.

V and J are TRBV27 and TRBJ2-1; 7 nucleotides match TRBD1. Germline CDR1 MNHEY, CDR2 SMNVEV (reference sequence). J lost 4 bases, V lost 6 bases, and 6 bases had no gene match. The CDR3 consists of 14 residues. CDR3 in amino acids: CASSLGDRYNEQFF. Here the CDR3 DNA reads TGTGCCAGCAGCTTGGGGGACAGATACAATGAGCAGTTCTTC.

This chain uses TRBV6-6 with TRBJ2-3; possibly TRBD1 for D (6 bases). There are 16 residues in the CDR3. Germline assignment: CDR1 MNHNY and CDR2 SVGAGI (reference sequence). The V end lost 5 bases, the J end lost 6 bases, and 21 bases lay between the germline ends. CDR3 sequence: CASSSRQVSSVDTQYF. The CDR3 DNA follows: TGTGCCAGCAGTAGTCGACAGGTGTCCTCCGTGGATACGCAGTATTTT.

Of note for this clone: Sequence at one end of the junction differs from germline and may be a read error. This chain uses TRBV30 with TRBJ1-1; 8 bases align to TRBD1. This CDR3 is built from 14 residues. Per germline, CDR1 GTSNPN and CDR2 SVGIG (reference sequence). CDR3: CAWSRQGANAEAFF. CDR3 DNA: TGTGCCTGGAGTCGGCAGGGGGCGAACGCTGAAGCTTTCTTT.